This TCR beta chain was identified during a study of cytomegalovirus exposure and HLA in healthy donors. To note about this clone: Antigen: not known.

Primers for the PCR totalled 60 Vbeta and 13 Jbeta. Data came from immunoSEQ multiplex PCR; TCRdb stores just in-frame clones and leaves some out. This sample has around 81,000 clones, with roughly 64% found just once. The CDR3 has 16 residues. These donors, healthy bone marrow donors, were studied. Study-wide results and limits: Several of the most significant clusters appeared, in a later analysis, to be linked to common viral pathogens. V segments that were indistinguishable, TRBV6-2 and TRBV6-3 among them, were omitted from analysis.

The specimen sequenced was PBMCs. This TCR was recovered from a young man in good health and CMV-seropositive. The chain recombines TRBV21-1 with TRBJ1-1; the DNA was not compared with TRBD1, the D call given in the table. TRBV21-1 is described as a pseudogene. CDR3: CASSKVVTGLNTEAFF. CDR3 DNA sequence: TGTGCCAGCAGCAAAGTGGTGACAGGGTTGAACACTGAAGCTTTCTTT.